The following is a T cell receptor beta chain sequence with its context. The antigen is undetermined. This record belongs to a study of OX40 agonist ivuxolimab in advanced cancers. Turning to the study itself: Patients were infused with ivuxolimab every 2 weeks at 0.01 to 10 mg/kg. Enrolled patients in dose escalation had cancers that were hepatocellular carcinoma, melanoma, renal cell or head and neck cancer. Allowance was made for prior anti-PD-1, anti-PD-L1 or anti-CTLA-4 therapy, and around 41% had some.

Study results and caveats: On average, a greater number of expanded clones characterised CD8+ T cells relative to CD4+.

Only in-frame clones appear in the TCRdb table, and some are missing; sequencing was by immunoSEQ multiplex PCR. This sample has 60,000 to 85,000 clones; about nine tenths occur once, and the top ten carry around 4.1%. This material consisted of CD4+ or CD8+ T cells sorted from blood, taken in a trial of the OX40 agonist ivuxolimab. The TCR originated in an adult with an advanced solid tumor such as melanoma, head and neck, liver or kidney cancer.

CDR3 DNA: TGTGCCAGCAGATCCACAGGGTATGAGCAGTTCTTC. As protein: CASRSTGYEQFF. The rearrangement links TRBV6-1 to TRBJ2-1; the D gene is possibly TRBD1 (6 bases). CDR3 length: 12 residues. Germline loops: CDR1 MNHNS, CDR2 SASEGT. Trimming pared 6 bases from V and 8 bases from J, leaving 11 bases between.